What follows are 2 T cell receptor beta chains derived from one specimen sequenced in a study of blood T cell repertoires in COVID-19. Method: immunoSEQ multiplex PCR; TCRdb's copy keeps in-frame clones and lacks some. The sample holds roughly 320,000 clones, around 87% seen once. Specimen: peripheral blood. These receptors were taken from an older man with acute or convalescent COVID-19.

This clone was counted once. The chain employs TRBV18 and TRBJ1-1; D may be TRBD1 (6 bases). V lost 3 bases and J 7 bases, leaving 9 bases between the germline ends. The CDR3 spans 12 residues. Germline V CDR1 and CDR2: KGHSH, LQKENI. CDR3 bases: TGTGCCAGCTCACCTCAACAGGGTGAAGCTTTCTTT. This gives the protein CASSPQQGEAFF. The full variable domain, with the rest looked up from reference TRBV18 and TRBJ1-1, is NAGVMQNPRHLVRRRGQEARLRCSPMKGHSHVYWYRQLPEEGLKFMVYLQKENIIDESGMPKERFSAEFPKEGPSILRIQQVVRGDSAAYFCASSPQQGEAFFGQGTRLTVV.

This chain connects TRBV7-2 to TRBJ1-6, with D perhaps matching TRBD1 (6 bases). This CDR3 region has 14 residues. Germline-derived CDR1 and CDR2 are SGHTA and FQGNSA. Trimming pared 4 bases from V and 7 bases from J, leaving 11 bases between. The CDR3 region has the DNA TGTGCCAGCAGCTCCCCGGGACAAAATTCACCCCTCCACTTT. This sequence encodes CASSSPGQNSPLHF.